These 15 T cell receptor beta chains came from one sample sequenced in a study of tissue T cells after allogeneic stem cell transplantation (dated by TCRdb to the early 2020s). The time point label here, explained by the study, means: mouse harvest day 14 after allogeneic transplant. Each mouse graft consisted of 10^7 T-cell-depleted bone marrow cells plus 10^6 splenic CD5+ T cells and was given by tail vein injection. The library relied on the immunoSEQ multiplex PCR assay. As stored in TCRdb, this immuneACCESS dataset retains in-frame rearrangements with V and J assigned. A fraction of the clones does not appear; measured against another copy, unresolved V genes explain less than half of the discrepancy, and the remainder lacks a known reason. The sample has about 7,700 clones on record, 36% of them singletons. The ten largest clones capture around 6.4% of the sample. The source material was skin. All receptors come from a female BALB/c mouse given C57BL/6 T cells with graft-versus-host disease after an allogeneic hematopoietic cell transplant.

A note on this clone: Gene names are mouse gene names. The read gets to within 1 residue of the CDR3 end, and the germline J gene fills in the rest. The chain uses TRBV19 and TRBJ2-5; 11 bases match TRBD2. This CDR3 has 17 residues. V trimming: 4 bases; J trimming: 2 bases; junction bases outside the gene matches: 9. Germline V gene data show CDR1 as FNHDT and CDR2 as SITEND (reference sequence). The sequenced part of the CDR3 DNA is TGTGCCAGCAGTCCAGGACTGGGGGGTAGGGGCCAAGACACCCAGTAC. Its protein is CASSPGLGGRGQDTQY. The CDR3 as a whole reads CASSPGLGGRGQDTQYF.

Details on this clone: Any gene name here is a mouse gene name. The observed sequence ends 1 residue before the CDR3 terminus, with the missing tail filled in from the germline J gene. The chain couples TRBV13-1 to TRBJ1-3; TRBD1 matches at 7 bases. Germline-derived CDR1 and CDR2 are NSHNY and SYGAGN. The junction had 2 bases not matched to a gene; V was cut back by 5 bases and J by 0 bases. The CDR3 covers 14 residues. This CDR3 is CASRGTDSGNTLYF. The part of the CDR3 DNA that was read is TGTGCCAGCAGGGGGACAGATTCTGGAAATACGCTCTAT.

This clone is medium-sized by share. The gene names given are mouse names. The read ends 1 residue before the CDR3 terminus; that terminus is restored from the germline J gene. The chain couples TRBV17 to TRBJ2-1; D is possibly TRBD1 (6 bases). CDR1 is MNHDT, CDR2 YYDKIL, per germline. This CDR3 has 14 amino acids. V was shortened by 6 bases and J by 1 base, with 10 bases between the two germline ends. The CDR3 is CASRPTGNYAEQFF. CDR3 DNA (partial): TGTGCTAGCAGGCCCACAGGGAACTATGCTGAGCAGTTC.

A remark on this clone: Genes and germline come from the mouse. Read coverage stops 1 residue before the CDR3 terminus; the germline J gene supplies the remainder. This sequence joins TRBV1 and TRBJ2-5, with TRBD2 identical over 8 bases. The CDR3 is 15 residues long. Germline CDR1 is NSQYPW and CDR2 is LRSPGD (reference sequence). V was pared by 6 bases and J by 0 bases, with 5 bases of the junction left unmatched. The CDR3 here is CTCRQTGVNQDTQYF. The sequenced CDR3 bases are TGCACCTGCAGGCAGACTGGGGTGAACCAAGACACCCAGTAC. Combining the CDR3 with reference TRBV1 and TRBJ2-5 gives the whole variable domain VTLLEQNPRWRLVPRGQAVNLRCILKNSQYPWMSWYQQDLQKQLQWLFTLRSPGDKEVKSLPGADYLATRVTDTELRLQVANMSQGRTLYCTCRQTGVNQDTQYFGPGTRLLVL.

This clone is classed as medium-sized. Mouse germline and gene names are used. The CDR3 here is CASSLQTYEQYF. The CDR3 DNA, read in part, is TGTGCCAGCAGTCTACAGACTTATGAACAGTAC. The V and J genes are TRBV26 and TRBJ2-7, with D unresolved. The read is 1 residue too short to cover the CDR3 end, so that end is filled in from the germline J gene. Trimming cost V 3 bases and J 4 bases, with 7 bases left between them. Germline CDR1 and CDR2: KGHPV and FQNQEV (reference sequence). The CDR3 contains 12 residues.

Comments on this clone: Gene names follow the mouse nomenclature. The CDR3: CASSSQGDTLYF. The covered CDR3 bases are TGTGCCAGCAGCTCACAGGGTGACACCTTGTAC. V is TRBV3 and J is TRBJ2-4; D perhaps matches TRBD1 (6 bases). Read coverage stops 1 residue before the CDR3 terminus; the germline J gene supplies the remainder. CDR1 is SNHLY and CDR2 is FYNGKV in the germline V gene (reference sequence). V shed 4 bases and J shed 7 bases, with 9 bases lying between them. The CDR3 runs to 12 residues. Variable domain in full (rest from reference TRBV3 and TRBJ2-4): GPKVLQIPSHQIIDMGQMVTLNCDPVSNHLYFYWYKQILGQQMEFLVNFYNGKVMEKSKLFKDQFSVERPDGSYFTLKIQPTALEDSAVYFCASSSQGDTLYFGAGTRLSVL.

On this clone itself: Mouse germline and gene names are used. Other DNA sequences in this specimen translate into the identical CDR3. The CDR3 region is CASSLSGPNTGQLYF. CDR3 DNA, as far as it was read: TGTGCCAGCAGTCTGTCCGGGCCTAACACCGGGCAGCTCTAC. This chain uses TRBV26 with TRBJ2-2; D not resolved. The read is 1 residue too short to cover the CDR3 end, so that end is filled in from the germline J gene. This CDR3 is built from 15 residues. Trimming pared 0 bases from V and 2 bases from J, leaving 7 bases between. The germline gives CDR1 KGHPV, CDR2 FQNQEV (reference sequence).

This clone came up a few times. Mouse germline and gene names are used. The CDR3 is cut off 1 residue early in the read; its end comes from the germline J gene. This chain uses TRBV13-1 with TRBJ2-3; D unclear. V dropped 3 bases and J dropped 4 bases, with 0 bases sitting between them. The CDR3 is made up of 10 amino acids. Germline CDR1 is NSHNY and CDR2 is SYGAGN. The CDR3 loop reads CASSAETLYF. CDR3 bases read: TGTGCCAGCAGTGCAGAAACGCTGTAT.

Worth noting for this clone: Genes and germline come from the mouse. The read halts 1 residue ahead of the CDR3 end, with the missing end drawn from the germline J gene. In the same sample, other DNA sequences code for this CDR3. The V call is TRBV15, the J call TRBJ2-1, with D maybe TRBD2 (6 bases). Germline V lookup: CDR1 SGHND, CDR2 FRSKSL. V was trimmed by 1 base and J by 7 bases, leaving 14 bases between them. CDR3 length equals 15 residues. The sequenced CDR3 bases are TGTGCCAGCAGTTTAGATGGGGGAGGGTTGGCTGAGCAGTTC. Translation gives CASSLDGGGLAEQF. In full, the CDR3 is CASSLDGGGLAEQFF.

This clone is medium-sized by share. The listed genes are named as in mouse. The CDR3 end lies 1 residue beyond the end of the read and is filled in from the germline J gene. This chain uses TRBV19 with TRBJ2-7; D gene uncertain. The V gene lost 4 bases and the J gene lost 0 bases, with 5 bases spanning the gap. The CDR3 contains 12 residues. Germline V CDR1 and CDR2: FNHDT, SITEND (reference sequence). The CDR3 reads CASSPSSYEQYF. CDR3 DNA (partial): TGTGCCAGCAGTCCCAGCTCCTATGAACAGTAC.

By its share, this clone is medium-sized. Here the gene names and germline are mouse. The sequenced CDR3 bases are TGTGCCAGCTCTTCCGGGACTGGGGGCCAAGACACCCAGTAC. Translation: CASSSGTGGQDTQY. The full CDR3 reads CASSSGTGGQDTQYF. The chain links TRBV12-2 to TRBJ2-5; 11 bases align to TRBD2. The read stops 1 residue short of the end of the CDR3; the missing end is completed from the germline J gene. V was pared by 3 bases and J by 2 bases, with 3 bases of the junction left unmatched. CDR1 and CDR2 (germline): SGHLS, HYDKME. CDR3 length equals 15 residues.

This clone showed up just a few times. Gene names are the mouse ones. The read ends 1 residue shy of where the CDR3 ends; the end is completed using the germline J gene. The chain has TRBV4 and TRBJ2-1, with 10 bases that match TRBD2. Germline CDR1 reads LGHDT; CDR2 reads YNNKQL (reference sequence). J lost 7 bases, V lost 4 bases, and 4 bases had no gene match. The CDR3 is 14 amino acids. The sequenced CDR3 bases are TGTGCCAGCAGCTTGGACTGGGGGCGGGCTGAGCAGTTC. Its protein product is CASSLDWGRAEQF. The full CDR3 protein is CASSLDWGRAEQFF.

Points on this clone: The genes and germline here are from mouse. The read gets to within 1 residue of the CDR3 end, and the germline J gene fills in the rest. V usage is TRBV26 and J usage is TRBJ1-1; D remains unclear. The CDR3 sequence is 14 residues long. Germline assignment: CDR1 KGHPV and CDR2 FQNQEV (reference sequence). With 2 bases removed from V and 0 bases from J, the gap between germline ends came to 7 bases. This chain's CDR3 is CASSLEQTNTEVFF. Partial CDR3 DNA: TGTGCCAGCAGTCTGGAACAGACAAACACAGAAGTCTTC.

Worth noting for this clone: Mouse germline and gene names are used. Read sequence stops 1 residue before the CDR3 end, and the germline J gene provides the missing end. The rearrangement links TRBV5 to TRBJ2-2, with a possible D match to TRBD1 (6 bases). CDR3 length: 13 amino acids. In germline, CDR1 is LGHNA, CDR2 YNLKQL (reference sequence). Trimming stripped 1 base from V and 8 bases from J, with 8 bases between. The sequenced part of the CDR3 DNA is TGTGCCAGCAGCCAAGTTAGGGGGGGGCAGCTCTAC. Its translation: CASSQVRGGQLY. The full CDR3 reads CASSQVRGGQLYF.

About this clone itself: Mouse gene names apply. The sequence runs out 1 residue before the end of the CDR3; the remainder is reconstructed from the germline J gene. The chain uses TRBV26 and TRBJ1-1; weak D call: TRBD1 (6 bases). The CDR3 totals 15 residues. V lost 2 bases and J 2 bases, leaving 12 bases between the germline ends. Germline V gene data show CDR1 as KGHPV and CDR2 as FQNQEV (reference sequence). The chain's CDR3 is CASSLRGLGNTEVFF. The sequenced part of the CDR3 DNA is TGTGCCAGCAGTCTGAGGGGGTTGGGCAACACAGAAGTCTTC.